The next 30 T cell receptor beta chains were all read from a single sample in a study of blood T cell repertoires in COVID-19. Sequenced by immunoSEQ multiplex PCR; TCRdb stores in-frame clones only, minus some. The sample carries roughly 230,000 clones, 70% to 90% recorded once. The specimen sequenced was peripheral blood. Receptors were obtained from a man in his forties with acute or convalescent COVID-19.

In DNA form, the CDR3 reads TGTGCCAGCAGCGAAACAGGGGACCAGAATTCACCCCTCCACTTT. Protein sequence: CASSETGDQNSPLHF. This chain joins TRBV9 and TRBJ1-6; TRBD1 agrees at 7 bases. The germline gives CDR1 SGDLS, CDR2 YYNGEE. The junction had 7 bases not matched to a gene; V was cut back by 3 bases and J by 7 bases. The CDR3 loop spans 15 amino acids.

V usage is TRBV7-6 and J usage is TRBJ2-1, with D perhaps matching TRBD2 (5 bases). Per the germline V gene, CDR1 is SGHVS and CDR2 is FNYEAQ. Trimming took off 0 bases at V and 4 bases at J, with 13 bases between the two ends. The CDR3 has 16 amino acids. In nucleotides, the CDR3 is TGTGCCAGCAGCTTAGCGCGTCGGGGTATTTACAATGAGCAGTTCTTC. It encodes CASSLARRGIYNEQFF.

The chain couples TRBV5-6 to TRBJ1-2; 7 bases map to TRBD1. The germline V gene has CDR1 SGHDT and CDR2 YYEEEE. The J segment lost 8 bases and the V segment lost 4 bases, leaving 11 bases of the junction unmatched. The CDR3 is made up of 14 amino acids. The CDR3 region is CASSPDRRGVGYTF. The CDR3 DNA follows: TGTGCCAGCAGCCCGGACAGGAGGGGGGTCGGCTACACCTTC.

The rearrangement joins TRBV5-4 to TRBJ1-2; TRBD1 might be the D (6 bases). The germline V gene has CDR1 SGHNT and CDR2 YYREEE (reference sequence). The V end was cut by 4 bases, the J end by 0 bases, with 10 bases between. This CDR3 comprises 14 residues. The CDR3, as DNA: TGTGCCAGCAGCCTGGACAGATCTAACTATGGCTACACCTTC. Translated: CASSLDRSNYGYTF.

This chain joins TRBV2 and TRBJ1-2; tentatively, D is TRBD1 (5 bases). The CDR3 has 13 residues. V was cut by 2 bases and J by 8 bases, with 12 bases left in between. Germline V lookup: CDR1 SNHLY, CDR2 FYNNEI. The CDR3 loop reads CASSEHRNDGYTF. The CDR3 bases are TGTGCCAGCAGTGAACACAGGAACGACGGCTACACCTTC.

The chain joins TRBV27 to TRBJ2-3; TRBD2 matches 7 bases. The germline V gene encodes CDR1 MNHEY and CDR2 SMNVEV (reference sequence). Losses at the gene ends were 2 bases for V and 0 bases for J; bases not matched to a gene: 11. The CDR3 extends over 18 amino acids. CDR3: CASSLTGGPPSSTDTQYF. In DNA, the CDR3 is TGTGCCAGCAGTTTAACGGGGGGTCCTCCTTCTAGCACAGATACGCAGTATTTT.

The chain uses TRBV4-1 and TRBJ1-2; 7 bases map to TRBD1. The CDR3 is 14 residues long. Germline assignment: CDR1 MGHRA and CDR2 YSYEKL. V shed 3 bases and J 5 bases; nucleotides not matched to a gene: 6. The CDR3 DNA reads as TGCGCCAGCAGCCAGGGGGGACAGCTATATGGCTACACCTTC. This encodes CASSQGGQLYGYTF.

For the CDR3, the DNA is TGTGCCATCCGACAGGGACAAGAGACCCAGTACTTC. It yields the protein CAIRQGQETQYF. The chain employs TRBV15 and TRBJ2-5, with TRBD1 matching over 7 bases. The V gene's germline CDR1 is LNHNV and CDR2 YYDKDF (reference sequence). The junction had 4 bases not matched to a gene; V was cut back by 10 bases and J by 2 bases. The CDR3 consists of 12 residues.

The chain couples TRBV18 to TRBJ1-6; D gene uncertain. This CDR3 region has 12 residues. Germline V gene lookup returns CDR1 KGHSH and CDR2 LQKENI. The germline V and J ends were trimmed by 3 bases and 8 bases, with 5 bases remaining between them. CDR3 DNA: TGTGCCAGCTCACCTGGAGATTCACCCCTCCACTTT. Protein product: CASSPGDSPLHF.

The rearrangement links TRBV5-6 to TRBJ2-7, with D unclear. Trimming cost V 2 bases and J 1 base, with 7 bases left between them. There are 13 residues in the CDR3. The germline V gene has CDR1 SGHDT and CDR2 YYEEEE. CDR3 nucleotide sequence: TGTGCCAGCAGCTTCCCGGGTTCCTACGAGCAGTACTTC. Translated, it gives CASSFPGSYEQYF.

This rearrangement joins TRBV27 to TRBJ1-2; D may be TRBD1 (5 bases). CDR1 MNHEY and CDR2 SMNVEV come from the germline V gene (reference sequence). The CDR3 covers 14 residues. Trimming removed 7 bases at V and 3 bases at J, with 15 bases between. CDR3 coding DNA: TGTGCCAGCAAGAAAACGGGGGGAGACTATGGCTACACCTTC. Its protein product is CASKKTGGDYGYTF.

CDR3 protein: CSVEPVPGGSTEAFF. CDR3 sequence (DNA): TGCAGCGTAGAACCTGTCCCAGGGGGGAGCACTGAAGCTTTCTTT. J is TRBJ1-1 and V is TRBV29-1; TRBD1 aligns across 7 bases. Germline V gene lookup returns CDR1 SQVTM and CDR2 ANQGSEA. V was clipped by 6 bases and J by 4 bases; unmatched bases: 14. CDR3 length equals 15 residues.

The chain uses TRBV10-3 and TRBJ1-1; 8 positions agree with TRBD1. V lost 5 bases and J lost 2; bases outside the gene matches: 4. Germline CDR1 is ENHRY and CDR2 is SYGVKD. The CDR3 runs to 14 residues. In nucleotides, the CDR3 is TGTGCCATCAGTTGGGACAGGCTAAACACTGAAGCTTTCTTT. It encodes CAISWDRLNTEAFF.

The V gene is TRBV4-1, the J gene TRBJ2-5; a possible D gene is TRBD2 (6 bases). CDR1 and CDR2 from the germline V gene are MGHRA and YSYEKL. This CDR3 has 13 amino acids. V lost 4 bases, J lost 1 base, and 7 bases lay in between. CDR3 sequence reads: CASSLSGQETQYF. CDR3 nucleotide sequence: TGCGCCAGCAGCCTTAGCGGCCAAGAGACCCAGTACTTC.

The genes are TRBV2 and TRBJ1-2; no clear D. Looked up from germline, CDR1 is SNHLY and CDR2 is FYNNEI. The CDR3 loop spans 14 amino acids. The ends were cut back, 1 base at V and 0 bases at J, with 6 bases in the middle. In DNA form, the CDR3 reads TGTGCCAGCAGTGAAGGCCGGGCTAACTATGGCTACACCTTC. The encoded protein is CASSEGRANYGYTF. The full variable domain, rest sourced from reference TRBV2 and TRBJ1-2, is EPEVTQTPSHQVTQMGQEVILRCVPISNHLYFYWYRQILGQKVEFLVSFYNNEISEKSEIFDDQFSVERPDGSNFTLKIRSTKLEDSAMYFCASSEGRANYGYTFGSGTRLTVV.

This clone appeared once. This chain uses TRBV10-3 with TRBJ2-1; 8 positions agree with TRBD1. This CDR3 spans 10 amino acids. The J segment lost 10 bases and the V segment lost 11 bases, leaving 4 bases of the junction unmatched. CDR1 ENHRY and CDR2 SYGVKD come from the germline V gene. CDR3 sequence reads: CASRDREQFF. In nucleotides, the CDR3 is TGTGCCTCCCGGGACAGGGAGCAGTTCTTC.

The chain combines TRBV28 with TRBJ2-7; a possible D gene is TRBD2 (6 bases). CDR1 MDHEN and CDR2 SYDVKM come from the germline V gene. The CDR3 totals 15 residues. V was pared by 2 bases and J by 5 bases, with 16 bases between. The CDR3 spells CASSLPAAGTHEQYF. CDR3 sequence (DNA): TGTGCCAGCAGTTTACCCGCCGCTGGGACTCACGAGCAGTACTTC.

The chain is built from TRBV30 and TRBJ1-2; 8 bases fit TRBD1. This CDR3 comprises 12 residues. Germline CDR1 GTSNPN, CDR2 SVGIG (reference sequence). V gave up 2 bases and J gave up 8 bases; unmatched junction bases: 4. CDR3: CAWSLTGDGYTF. As DNA, the CDR3 is TGTGCCTGGAGTTTGACAGGGGACGGCTACACCTTC.

The chain joins TRBV7-9 to TRBJ2-1, with 7 bases fitting TRBD2. This CDR3 is built from 16 residues. With V trimmed by 4 bases and J by 2 bases, 8 bases remained unmatched. Germline V gene data show CDR1 as SEHNR and CDR2 as FQNEAQ (reference sequence). Written as DNA, the CDR3 is TGTGCCAGCAGCTCCGGGGCAGGGAGGGCCTACAATGAGCAGTTCTTC. It translates to CASSSGAGRAYNEQFF.

This chain connects TRBV10-3 to TRBJ2-7, with D possibly matching TRBD1 (6 bases). Trimming removed 3 bases from V and 5 bases from J, with 8 bases in between. The CDR3 consists of 12 residues. Germline CDR1 ENHRY, CDR2 SYGVKD. CDR3 in amino acids: CAISERDNEQYF. The CDR3 DNA is TGTGCCATCAGTGAAAGGGACAACGAGCAGTACTTC.

The chain couples TRBV6-1 to TRBJ1-2; 12 nucleotides align to TRBD1. Trimming took 2 bases from V and 8 from J; bases not matched to a gene: 9. The CDR3 length is 16 residues. Germline V gene data show CDR1 as MNHNS and CDR2 as SASEGT. This CDR3 is CASSEYPGQGALGYTF. Written as DNA, the CDR3 is TGTGCCAGCAGTGAATATCCGGGACAGGGGGCGCTGGGCTACACCTTC.

This rearrangement joins TRBV2 to TRBJ1-3; D gene ambiguous. The germline V gene has CDR1 SNHLY and CDR2 FYNNEI. CDR3 length: 12 amino acids. Trimming pared 6 bases from V and 3 bases from J, leaving 6 bases between. The CDR3 reads CASSQYGNTIYF. The CDR3 nucleotides read TGTGCCAGCAGCCAGTATGGAAACACCATATATTTT.

The sample holds one count of this clone. The V gene is TRBV6-2 or TRBV6-3, the J gene TRBJ2-7; D is unclear. This CDR3 has 14 residues. V lost 2 bases and J lost 6, with 14 bases in between. The V gene's germline CDR1 is MNHEY and CDR2 SVGEGT. CDR3 loop: CASSYQSPTGEQYF. The CDR3, as DNA: TGTGCCAGCAGTTACCAAAGTCCCACCGGCGAGCAGTACTTC.

The chain recombines TRBV5-4 with TRBJ1-1; the D gene is possibly TRBD1 (5 bases). This CDR3 region has 12 residues. From germline, CDR1 is SGHNT and CDR2 YYREEE (reference sequence). Deletions cut 5 bases from V and 3 bases from J, with 8 bases between. In DNA, the CDR3 is TGTGCCAGCAGGGCGGGGGACACTGAAGCTTTCTTT. Translation: CASRAGDTEAFF.

The rearrangement joins TRBV7-3 to TRBJ2-2; D is uncertain. V dropped 0 bases and J dropped 4 bases, with 9 bases sitting between them. CDR1 and CDR2 from the germline V gene are SGHTA and FQGTGA. The CDR3 extends over 15 amino acids. CDR3 nucleotides: TGTGCCAGCAGCTTAACGACATTGGGCACCGGGGAGCTGTTTTTT. This sequence encodes CASSLTTLGTGELFF.

The chain employs TRBV27 and TRBJ1-1; D gene uncertain. The germline V and J ends were trimmed by 5 bases and 2 bases, with 6 bases remaining between them. Looked up from germline, CDR1 is MNHEY and CDR2 is SMNVEV (reference sequence). The CDR3 has 12 residues. CDR3 in amino acids: CASSRENTEAFF. For the CDR3, the DNA is TGTGCCAGCAGTCGGGAAAACACTGAAGCTTTCTTT.

The rearrangement uses TRBV19 and TRBJ2-7; D not certain. Deletions cut 7 bases from V and 0 bases from J, with 13 bases between. Germline loops: CDR1 LNHDA, CDR2 SQIVND (reference sequence). The CDR3 covers 14 residues. CDR3 sequence (DNA): TGTGCCAGTACCCCCACCCACACCTCCTACGAGCAGTACTTC. Residues: CASTPTHTSYEQYF.

The chain joins TRBV5-4 to TRBJ1-2; no definite D call. The CDR3 has 14 residues. Per the germline V gene, CDR1 is SGHNT and CDR2 is YYREEE (reference sequence). V lost 3 bases and J lost 1, with 10 bases in between. The CDR3 coding sequence is TGTGCCAGCAGCTACAAAGACATTAACTATGGCTACACCTTC. Translated: CASSYKDINYGYTF.

The rearrangement uses TRBV3-1 (or the pseudogene TRBV3-2) and TRBJ2-7; 8 nucleotides line up with TRBD1. Per germline, CDR1 LGHDT and CDR2 YNNKEL (reference sequence). With V trimmed by 3 bases and J by 3 bases, 7 bases remained unmatched. The CDR3 is 15 amino acids. The CDR3 spells CASSQGSDRDYEQYF. DNA of the CDR3: TGTGCCAGCAGCCAGGGGTCGGACAGGGACTACGAGCAGTACTTC.

The chain has TRBV2 and TRBJ1-5; 7 bases fit TRBD1. This CDR3 contains 15 residues. The germline V gene encodes CDR1 SNHLY and CDR2 FYNNEI. V trimming: 8 bases; J trimming: 4 bases; junction bases outside the gene matches: 11. For the CDR3, the DNA is TGTGCCAGCTCCGAAGGCGGGACAGAAAATCAGCCCCAGCATTTT. It encodes CASSEGGTENQPQHF.